This T cell receptor (beta chain) derives from a study of T-cell memory formation after mild COVID-19. Study-wide findings and caveats: Clonal second-wave expansions that peaked on day 37 had unconfirmed SARS-CoV-2 specificity. Clones that contracted clustered mainly in CM and EM if CD4+ and in EMRA if CD8+.

About this clonotype itself: Antigen unknown.

This CDR3 spans 17 amino acids. J gave up 7 bases and V 2 bases, and 11 bases lay outside the gene matches. CDR1 MNHEY and CDR2 SVGAGI come from the germline V gene. Employing constant-segment primers, 5'RACE generated TCR alpha and TCR beta cDNA libraries bearing sample barcodes and UMIs. TCRdb re-analysed the 5' RACE reads in MiXCR, keeping a single row per CDR3 protein. The sample lists tens of thousands of distinct CDR3 sequences; around 15% were seen once. This receptor was obtained from an adult woman who had mild COVID-19 (a few samples of this study predate the infection). Cell type and time point are not known. This chain links TRBV6-5 with TRBJ2-7; the match to TRBD2 covers 13 bases. The sequenced material came from PBMCs or a T cell subset sorted from them (not recorded which). CDR3 DNA sequence: TGTGCCAGCAGTTACCCCGGACTAGCGGGAGATGTTAAAGAGCAGTACTTC. It encodes CASSYPGLAGDVKEQYF.